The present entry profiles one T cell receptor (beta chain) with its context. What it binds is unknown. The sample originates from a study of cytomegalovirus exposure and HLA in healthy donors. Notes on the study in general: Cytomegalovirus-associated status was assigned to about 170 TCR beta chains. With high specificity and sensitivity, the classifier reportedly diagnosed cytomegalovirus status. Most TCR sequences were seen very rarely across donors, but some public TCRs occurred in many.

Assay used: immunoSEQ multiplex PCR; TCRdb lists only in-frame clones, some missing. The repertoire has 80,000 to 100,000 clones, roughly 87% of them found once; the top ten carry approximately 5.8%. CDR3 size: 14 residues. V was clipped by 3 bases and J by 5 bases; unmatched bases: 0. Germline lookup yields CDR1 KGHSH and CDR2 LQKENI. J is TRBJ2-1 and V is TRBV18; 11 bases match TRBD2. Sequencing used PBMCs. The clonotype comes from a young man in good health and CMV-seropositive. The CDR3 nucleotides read TGTGCCAGCTCACCGGGACTAGCGGACAATGAGCAGTTCTTC. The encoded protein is CASSPGLADNEQFF.